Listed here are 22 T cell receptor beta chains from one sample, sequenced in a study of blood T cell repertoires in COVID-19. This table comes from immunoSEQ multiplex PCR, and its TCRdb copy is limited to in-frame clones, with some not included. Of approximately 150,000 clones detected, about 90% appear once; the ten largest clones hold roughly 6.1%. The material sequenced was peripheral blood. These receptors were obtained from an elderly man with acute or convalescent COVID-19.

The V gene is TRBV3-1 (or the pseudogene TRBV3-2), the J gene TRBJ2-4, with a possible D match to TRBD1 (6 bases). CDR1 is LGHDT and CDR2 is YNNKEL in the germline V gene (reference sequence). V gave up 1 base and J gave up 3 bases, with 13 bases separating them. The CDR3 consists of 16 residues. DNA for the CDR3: TGTGCCAGCAGCCAAGGACAGGTTCAAGTCAAAAACATTCAGTACTTC. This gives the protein CASSQGQVQVKNIQYF.

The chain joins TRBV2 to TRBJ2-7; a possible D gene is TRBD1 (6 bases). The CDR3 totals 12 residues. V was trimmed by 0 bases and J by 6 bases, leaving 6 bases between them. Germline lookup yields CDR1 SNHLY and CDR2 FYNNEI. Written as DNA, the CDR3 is TGTGCCAGCAGTGAAGCCAGGGGCGAGCAGTACTTC. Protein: CASSEARGEQYF.

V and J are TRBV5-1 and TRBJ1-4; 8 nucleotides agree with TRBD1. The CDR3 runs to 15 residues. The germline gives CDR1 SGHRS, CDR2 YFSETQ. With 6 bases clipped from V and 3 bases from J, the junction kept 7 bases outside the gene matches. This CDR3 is CASNLQGAANEKLFF. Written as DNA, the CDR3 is TGCGCCAGCAACCTCCAGGGGGCGGCTAATGAAAAACTGTTTTTT.

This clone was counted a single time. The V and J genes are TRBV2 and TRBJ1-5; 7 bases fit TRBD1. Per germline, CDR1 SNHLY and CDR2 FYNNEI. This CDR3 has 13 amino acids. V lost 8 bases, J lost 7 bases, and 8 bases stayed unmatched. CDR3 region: CASGGQTSQPQHF. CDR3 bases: TGTGCCAGCGGGGGACAGACATCGCAGCCCCAGCATTTT.

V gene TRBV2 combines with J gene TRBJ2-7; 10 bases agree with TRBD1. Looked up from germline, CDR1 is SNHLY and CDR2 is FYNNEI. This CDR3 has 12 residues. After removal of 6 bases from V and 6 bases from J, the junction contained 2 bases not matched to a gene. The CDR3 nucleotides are TGTGCCAGCAGGAGGACAGGGGGCGAGCAGTACTTC. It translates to CASRRTGGEQYF.

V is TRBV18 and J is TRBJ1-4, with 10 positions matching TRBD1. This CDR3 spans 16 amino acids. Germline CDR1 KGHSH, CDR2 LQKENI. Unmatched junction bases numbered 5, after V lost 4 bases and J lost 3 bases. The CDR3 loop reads CASSRDRGISNEKLFF. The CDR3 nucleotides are TGTGCCAGCTCACGGGACAGGGGAATATCTAATGAAAAACTGTTTTTT.

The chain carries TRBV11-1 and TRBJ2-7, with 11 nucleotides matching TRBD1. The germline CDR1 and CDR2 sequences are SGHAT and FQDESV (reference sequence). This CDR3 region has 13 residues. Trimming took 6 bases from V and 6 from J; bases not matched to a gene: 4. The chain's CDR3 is CASRWGQGGEQYF. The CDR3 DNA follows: TGTGCCAGCAGATGGGGACAGGGGGGCGAGCAGTACTTC.

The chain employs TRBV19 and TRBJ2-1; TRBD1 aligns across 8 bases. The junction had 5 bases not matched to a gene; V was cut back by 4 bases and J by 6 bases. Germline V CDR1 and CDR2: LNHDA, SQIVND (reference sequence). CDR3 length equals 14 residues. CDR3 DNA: TGTGCCAGTAGTACGGGACAGGCTTTCAATGAGCAGTTCTTC. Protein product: CASSTGQAFNEQFF.

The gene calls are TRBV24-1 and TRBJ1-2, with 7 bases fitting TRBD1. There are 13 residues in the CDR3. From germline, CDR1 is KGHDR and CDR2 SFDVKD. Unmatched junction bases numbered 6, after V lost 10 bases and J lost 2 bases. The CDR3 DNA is TGTGCCACGAACTCACAGGGGAACTATGGCTACACCTTC. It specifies CATNSQGNYGYTF.

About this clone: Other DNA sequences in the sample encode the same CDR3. CDR3 sequence (DNA): TGTGCCACCAGCGGACTAGCGGGGGGGGCCGGGGAGCTGTTTTTT. Protein sequence: CATSGLAGGAGELFF. The chain joins TRBV24-1 to TRBJ2-2, with 15 nucleotides matching TRBD2. The V and J ends lost 7 bases and 6 bases, in that order; junction bases with no gene match: 2. CDR1 is KGHDR and CDR2 is SFDVKD in the germline V gene. The CDR3 is made up of 15 amino acids.

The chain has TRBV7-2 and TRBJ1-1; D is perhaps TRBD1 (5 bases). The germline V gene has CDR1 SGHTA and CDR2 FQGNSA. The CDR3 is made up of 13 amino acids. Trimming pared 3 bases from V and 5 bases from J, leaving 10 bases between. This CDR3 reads CASSFAQGTEAFF. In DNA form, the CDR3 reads TGTGCCAGCAGCTTCGCCCAGGGTACTGAAGCTTTCTTT.

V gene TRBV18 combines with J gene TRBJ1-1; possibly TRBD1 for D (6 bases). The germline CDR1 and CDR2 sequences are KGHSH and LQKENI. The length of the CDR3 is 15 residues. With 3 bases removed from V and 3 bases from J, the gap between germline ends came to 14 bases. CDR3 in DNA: TGTGCCAGCTCACCCTGGGGGCCTCAGGACACTGAAGCTTTCTTT. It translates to CASSPWGPQDTEAFF.

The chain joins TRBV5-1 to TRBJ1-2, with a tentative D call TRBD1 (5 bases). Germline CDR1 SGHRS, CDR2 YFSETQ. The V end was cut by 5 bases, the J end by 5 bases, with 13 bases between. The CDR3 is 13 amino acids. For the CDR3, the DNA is TGCGCCAGCAGTCCAGGGTCAGGGTATGGCTACACCTTC. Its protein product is CASSPGSGYGYTF.

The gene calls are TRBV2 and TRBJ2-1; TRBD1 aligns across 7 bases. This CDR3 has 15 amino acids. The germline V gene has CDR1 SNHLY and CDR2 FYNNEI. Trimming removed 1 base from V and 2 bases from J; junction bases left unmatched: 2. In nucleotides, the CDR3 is TGTGCCAGCAGTGAAGAGCAGGGGGCCTACAATGAGCAGTTCTTC. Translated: CASSEEQGAYNEQFF.

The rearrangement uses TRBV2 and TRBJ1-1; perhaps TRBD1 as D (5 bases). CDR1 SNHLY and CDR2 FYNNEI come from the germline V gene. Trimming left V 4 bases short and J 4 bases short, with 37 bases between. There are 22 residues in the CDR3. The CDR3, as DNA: TGTGCCAGCAGTGCGTTCGAGGGAGGGCAAGGGTGGCCCAGGGTTGACGGCACTGAAGCTTTCTTT. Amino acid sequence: CASSAFEGGQGWPRVDGTEAFF.

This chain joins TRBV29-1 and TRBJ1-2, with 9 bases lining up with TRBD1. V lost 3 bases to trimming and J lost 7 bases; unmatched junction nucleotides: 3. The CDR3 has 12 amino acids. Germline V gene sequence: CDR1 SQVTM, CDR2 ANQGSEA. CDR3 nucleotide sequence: TGCAGCGTTGAGAGACAGGGGGGTGGCTACACCTTC. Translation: CSVERQGGGYTF.

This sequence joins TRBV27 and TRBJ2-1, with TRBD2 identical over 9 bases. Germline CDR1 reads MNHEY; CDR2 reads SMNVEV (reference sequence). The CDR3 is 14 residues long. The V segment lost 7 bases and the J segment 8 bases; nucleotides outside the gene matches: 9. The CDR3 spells CASKRGRTSDEQFF. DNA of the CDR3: TGTGCCAGCAAGAGGGGACGGACTAGCGATGAGCAGTTCTTC.

The DNA of the CDR3 is TGTGCCAGCAGCCCCCTAACAGGGATGAACACTGAAGCTTTCTTT. It is translated as CASSPLTGMNTEAFF. The chain has TRBV5-4 and TRBJ1-1, with D possibly TRBD1 on 6 matching bases. The germline V gene has CDR1 SGHNT and CDR2 YYREEE (reference sequence). The CDR3 runs 15 residues. Trimming removed 4 bases at V and 0 bases at J, with 13 bases between.

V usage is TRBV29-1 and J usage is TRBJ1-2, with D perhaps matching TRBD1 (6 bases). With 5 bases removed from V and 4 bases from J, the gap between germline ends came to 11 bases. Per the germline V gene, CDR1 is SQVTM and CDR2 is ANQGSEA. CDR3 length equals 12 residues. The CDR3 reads CSVHRGIYGYTF. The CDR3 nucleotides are TGCAGCGTTCATAGGGGGATCTATGGCTACACCTTC.

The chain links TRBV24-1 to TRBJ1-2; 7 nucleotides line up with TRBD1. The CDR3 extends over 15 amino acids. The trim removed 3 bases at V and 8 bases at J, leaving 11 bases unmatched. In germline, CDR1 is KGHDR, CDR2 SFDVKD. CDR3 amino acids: CATSDIGGRDGGYTF. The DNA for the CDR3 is TGTGCCACCAGTGATATAGGGGGCCGGGACGGCGGCTACACCTTC.

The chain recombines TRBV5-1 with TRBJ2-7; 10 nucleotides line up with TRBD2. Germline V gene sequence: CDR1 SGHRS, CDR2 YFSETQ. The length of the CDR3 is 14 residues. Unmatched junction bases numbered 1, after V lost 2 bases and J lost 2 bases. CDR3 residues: CASSFTSGAYEQYF. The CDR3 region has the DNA TGCGCCAGCAGCTTCACTAGCGGGGCCTACGAGCAGTACTTC.

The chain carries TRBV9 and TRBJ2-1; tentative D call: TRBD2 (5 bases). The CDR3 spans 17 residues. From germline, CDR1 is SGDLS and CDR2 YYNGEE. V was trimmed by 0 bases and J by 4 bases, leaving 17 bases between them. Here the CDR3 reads CASSVATTGVEYNEQFF. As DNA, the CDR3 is TGTGCCAGCAGCGTAGCTACTACCGGGGTGGAATACAATGAGCAGTTCTTC.